This T cell receptor (beta chain) was captured in a study of shared clonotypes between healthy human individuals. For the study at large: The composition of the donors was a couple of women and a few men aged 18 to 49.

Study outcomes and limitations: Naive subsets tended to show greater estimated richness than memory subsets.

Using approximately 190 ng DNA, roughly 33,000 T cell genomes, the sorted-subset replicate PCRs were run. Repertoires were generated with immunoSEQ multiplex PCR, while TCRdb's copy carries only in-frame clones and drops some. This table has some 630,000 clones, roughly 96% appearing once. On this clone: The antigen is unknown.

In the naive CD8 group, cells lacked CD45RO and were positively selected for CCR7, so terminally differentiated effector memory CD45RA+ cells were left out. Caucasian adults living in Nashville, Tennessee, provided all samples. V lost 5 bases and J lost 4; bases outside the gene matches: 7. The germline CDR1 and CDR2 sequences are SGHAT and FQNNGV. The CDR3 extends over 14 amino acids. This TCR was sampled from a woman younger than 45 in good health. The V and J genes are TRBV11-2 and TRBJ2-5, with 7 bases fitting TRBD2. Sequencing was performed on naive CD8+ T cells sorted from blood. The CDR3 DNA sequence: TGTGCCAGCAGCCCAGGGTCTAGCGGAGAGACCCAGTACTTC. Residues: CASSPGSSGETQYF. The full variable domain, with the rest looked up from reference TRBV11-2 and TRBJ2-5, is EAGVAQSPRYKIIEKRQSVAFWCNPISGHATLYWYQQILGQGPKLLIQFQNNGVVDDSQLPKDRFSAERLKGVDSTLKIQPAKLEDSAVYLCASSPGSSGETQYFGPGTRLLVL.